Reported below is one T cell receptor beta chain. Per the study methods: Using reference gene primer amplification, nucleated cell counts were estimated. Assay: immunoSEQ multiplex PCR; the TCRdb copy retains only in-frame clones and omits some. The D gene and trimming were derived from the DNA, and the V and J assignments and clone size from that table. Of some 210,000 clones listed, 80% to 90% are singletons. The CDR3 extends over 13 amino acids. After removal of 10 bases from V and 2 bases from J, the junction contained 3 bases not matched to a gene. CDR1 is SGHAT, CDR2 FQNNGV, per germline. These data come from a study of blood T cell repertoires in COVID-19. Cohorts were based on clinical histories the participants reported.

The rearrangement links TRBV11-2 to TRBJ2-3, with 10 positions matching TRBD2. The sequence came from a man younger than 30 with acute COVID-19. Material: PBMCs or T cells enriched from blood (not recorded which). DNA for the CDR3: TGTGCCACAGCGGGAGGGAACACAGATACGCAGTATTTT. It encodes CATAGGNTDTQYF.